This TCR beta chain was obtained from a study of Graves' ophthalmopathy and Graves' hyperthyroidism. About the research overall: Hyperthyroidism was classified as stable if no ophthalmopathy occurred within 18 months of follow-up. Regarding the study as a whole: Detection in blood was also observed for most expanded thyroid clonotypes above 0.001 frequency. Classification of ophthalmopathy versus stable hyperthyroidism by a 13-signature model yielded about 88% sensitivity and around 80% specificity.

Concerning this clonotype itself: What it binds is unknown.

RNA transcripts were the template, and TCR beta CDR3 regions were amplified from them. Second-round multiplex PCR followed a first-round RT-PCR using HTBI primers. TCRdb used MiXCR to reprocess the multiplex PCR reads, holding one entry per CDR3 protein. The data show over a million distinct CDR3 sequences, 35% to 40% seen once. V was shortened by 1 base and J by 8 bases, with 21 bases between the two germline ends. Germline assignment: CDR1 SGHRS and CDR2 YFSETQ. The CDR3 extends over 16 amino acids. The study recruited hyperthyroidism patients aged 18 to 65 who were newly diagnosed, under 2 months' duration.

The rearrangement joins TRBV5-1 to TRBJ1-1, with D perhaps matching TRBD1 (5 bases). Sequencing used peripheral blood or thyroid tissue (not recorded which). The receptor's source is an adult man with Graves' hyperthyroidism. CDR3 nucleotides: TGCGCCAGCAGCTTGATTCGGACAAGGGATGACCACGAAGCTTTCTTT. Amino acid sequence: CASSLIRTRDDHEAFF.